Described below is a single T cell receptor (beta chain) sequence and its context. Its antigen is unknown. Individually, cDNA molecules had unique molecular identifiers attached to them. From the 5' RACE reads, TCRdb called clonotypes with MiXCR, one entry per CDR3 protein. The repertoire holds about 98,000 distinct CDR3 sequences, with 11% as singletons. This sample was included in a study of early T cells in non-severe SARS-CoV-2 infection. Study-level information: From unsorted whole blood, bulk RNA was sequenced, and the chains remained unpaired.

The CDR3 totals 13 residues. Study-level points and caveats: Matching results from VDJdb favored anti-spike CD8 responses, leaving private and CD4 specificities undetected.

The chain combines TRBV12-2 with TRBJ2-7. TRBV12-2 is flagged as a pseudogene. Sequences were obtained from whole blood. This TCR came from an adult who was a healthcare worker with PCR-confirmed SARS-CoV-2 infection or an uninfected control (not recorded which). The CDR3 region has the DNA TGTGCAAGTCCCTTAAGGGAAGCCTACGAGCAGTACTTC. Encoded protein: CASPLREAYEQYF.